This TCR beta chain stems from a study of T-cell memory formation after mild COVID-19. In the study overall: Largely, TCR clusters stayed within a single donor. Study-wide points: Clones that contracted from day 15 to 85 were balanced CD4/CD8, while later expanders leaned CD4+.

The 5'RACE method, run with constant-segment primers, produced TCR alpha and TCR beta cDNA libraries (carrying sample barcodes and UMIs). TCRdb passed the 5' RACE reads through MiXCR, listing each CDR3 protein once. The data contain approximately 250,000 distinct CDR3 sequences, approximately 15% of them singletons. For this clonotype: Its matching antigen is unknown.

With 1 base clipped from V and 3 bases from J, the junction kept 6 bases outside the gene matches. CDR3 length: 16 amino acids. Germline V lookup: CDR1 MNHEY, CDR2 SMNVEV (reference sequence). The gene calls are TRBV27 and TRBJ2-1, with 7 positions matching TRBD2. The receptor comes from an adult woman who had mild COVID-19 (a few samples of this study predate the infection). Cell type and time point are not known. The sequencing input was PBMCs or a T cell subset sorted from them (not recorded which). CDR3 loop: CASSLWGRAFYNEQFF. In DNA, the CDR3 is TGTGCCAGCAGTTTATGGGGGAGGGCGTTCTACAATGAGCAGTTCTTC.